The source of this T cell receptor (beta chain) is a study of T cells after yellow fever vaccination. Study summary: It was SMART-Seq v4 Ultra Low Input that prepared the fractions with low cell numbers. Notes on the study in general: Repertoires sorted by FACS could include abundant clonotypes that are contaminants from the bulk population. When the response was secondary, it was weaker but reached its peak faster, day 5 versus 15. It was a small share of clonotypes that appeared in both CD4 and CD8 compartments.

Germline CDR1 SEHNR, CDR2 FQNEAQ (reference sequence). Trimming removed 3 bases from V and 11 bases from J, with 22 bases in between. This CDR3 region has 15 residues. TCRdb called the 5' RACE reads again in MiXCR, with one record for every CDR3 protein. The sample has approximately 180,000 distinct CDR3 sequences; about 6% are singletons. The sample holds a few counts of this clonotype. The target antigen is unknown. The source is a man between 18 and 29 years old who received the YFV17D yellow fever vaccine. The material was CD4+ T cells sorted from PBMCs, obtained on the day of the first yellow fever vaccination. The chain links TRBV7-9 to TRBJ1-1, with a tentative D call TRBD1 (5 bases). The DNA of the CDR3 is TGTGCCAGCAGCTTCCGTGGGCAGGGCCAATTCCAGGCTTTCTTT. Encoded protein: CASSFRGQGQFQAFF.